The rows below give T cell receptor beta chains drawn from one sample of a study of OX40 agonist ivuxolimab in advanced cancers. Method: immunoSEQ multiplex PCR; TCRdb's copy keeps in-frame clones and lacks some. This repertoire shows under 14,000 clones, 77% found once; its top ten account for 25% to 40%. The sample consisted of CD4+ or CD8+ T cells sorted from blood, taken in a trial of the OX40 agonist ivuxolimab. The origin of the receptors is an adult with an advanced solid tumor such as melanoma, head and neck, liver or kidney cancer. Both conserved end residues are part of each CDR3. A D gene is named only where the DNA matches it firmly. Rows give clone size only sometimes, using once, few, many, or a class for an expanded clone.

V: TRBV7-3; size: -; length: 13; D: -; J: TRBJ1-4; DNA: TGTGCCAGCAGCTTAACGCCGGGTGAAAAACTGTTTTTT; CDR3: CASSLTPGEKLFF
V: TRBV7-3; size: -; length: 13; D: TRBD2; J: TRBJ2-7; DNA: TGTGCCAGCAGCTCGGGACTATACTACGAGCAGTACTTC; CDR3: CASSSGLYYEQYF
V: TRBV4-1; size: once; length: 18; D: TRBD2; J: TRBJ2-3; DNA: TGCGCCAGCAGCCAGTCGCTAGCGGGAGGGCCTCGCACAGATACGCAGTATTTT; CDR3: CASSQSLAGGPRTDTQYF
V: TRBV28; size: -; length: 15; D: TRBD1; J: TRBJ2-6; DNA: TGTGCCAGCAGTCTGAGGGGGCAGGGGGCCAACGTCCTGACTTTC; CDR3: CASSLRGQGANVLTF
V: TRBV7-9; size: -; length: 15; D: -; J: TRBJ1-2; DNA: TGTGCCAGCAGCTTAGTTGGCATGACTAACTATGGCTACACCTTC; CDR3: CASSLVGMTNYGYTF
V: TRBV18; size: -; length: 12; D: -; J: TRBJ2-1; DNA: TGTGCCAGCTCTGCAGCATACAATGAGCAGTTCTTC; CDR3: CASSAAYNEQFF
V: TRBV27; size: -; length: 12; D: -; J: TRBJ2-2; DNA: TGTGCCAGCAGTACGAACACCGGGGAGCTGTTTTTT; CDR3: CASSTNTGELFF
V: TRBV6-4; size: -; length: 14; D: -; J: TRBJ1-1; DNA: TGTGCCAGCAGTGACGGAGGGGAGAACACTGAAGCTTTCTTT; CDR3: CASSDGGENTEAFF
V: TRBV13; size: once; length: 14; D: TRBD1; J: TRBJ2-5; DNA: TGTGCCAGCAGCCAGGGACAGGGTCGAGAGACCCAGTACTTC; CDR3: CASSQGQGRETQYF
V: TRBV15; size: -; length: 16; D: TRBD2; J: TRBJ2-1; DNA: TGTGCCACCAGCAGGACGGGCGGGGGAAACTACAATGAGCAGTTCTTC; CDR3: CATSRTGGGNYNEQFF
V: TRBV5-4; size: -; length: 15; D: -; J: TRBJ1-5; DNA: TGTGCCAGCAGCCAAGATAGGGGGTTACGCCAGCCCCAGCATTTT; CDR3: CASSQDRGLRQPQHF
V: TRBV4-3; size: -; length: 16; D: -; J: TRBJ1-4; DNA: TGCGCCAGCAGCCAAGATCGCAGGGCTATAGGGGAAAAACTGTTTTTT; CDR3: CASSQDRRAIGEKLFF
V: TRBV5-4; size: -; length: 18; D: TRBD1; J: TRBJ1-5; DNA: TGTGCCAGCAGTGGATTCCCGGGACAGGATCCTAGCAATCAGCCCCAGCATTTT; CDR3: CASSGFPGQDPSNQPQHF
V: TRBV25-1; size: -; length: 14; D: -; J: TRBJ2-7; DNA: TGTGCCAGCAGCCACCGGGACATAGTCTACGAGCAGTACTTC; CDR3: CASSHRDIVYEQYF
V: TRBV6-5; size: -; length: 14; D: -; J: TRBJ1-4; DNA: TGTGCCAGCACTCCAGGGCCCGCTAATGAAAAACTGTTTTTT; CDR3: CASTPGPANEKLFF
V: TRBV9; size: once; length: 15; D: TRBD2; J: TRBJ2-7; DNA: TGTGCCAGCAGCCCCCGGGCTAGCGGGAGTGACGAGCAGTACTTC; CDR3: CASSPRASGSDEQYF